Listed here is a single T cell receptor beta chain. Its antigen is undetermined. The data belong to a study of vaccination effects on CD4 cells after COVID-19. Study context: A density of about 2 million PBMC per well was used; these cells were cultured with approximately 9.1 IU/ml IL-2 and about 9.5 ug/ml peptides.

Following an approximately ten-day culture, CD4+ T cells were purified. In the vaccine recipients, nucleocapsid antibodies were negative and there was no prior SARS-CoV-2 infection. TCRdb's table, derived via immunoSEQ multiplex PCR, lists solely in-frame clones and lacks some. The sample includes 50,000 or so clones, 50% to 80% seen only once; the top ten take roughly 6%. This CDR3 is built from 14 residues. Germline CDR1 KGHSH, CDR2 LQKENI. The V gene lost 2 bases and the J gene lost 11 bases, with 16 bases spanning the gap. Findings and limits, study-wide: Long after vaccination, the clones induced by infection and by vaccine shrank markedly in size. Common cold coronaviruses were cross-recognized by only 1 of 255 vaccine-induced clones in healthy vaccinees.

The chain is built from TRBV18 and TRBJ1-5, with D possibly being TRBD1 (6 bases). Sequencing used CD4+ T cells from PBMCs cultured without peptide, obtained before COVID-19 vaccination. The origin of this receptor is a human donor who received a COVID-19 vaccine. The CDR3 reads CASSPTGTGGSQHF. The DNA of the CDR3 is TGTGCCAGCTCACCAACAGGGACGGGGGGGTCCCAGCATTTT.